These T cell receptor beta chains were read from a single sample in a study of shared clonotypes between healthy human individuals. The method was immunoSEQ multiplex PCR; TCRdb's version includes in-frame clones alone and lacks a portion of them. Among about 2 million clones listed, around 96% were seen once. The source material was naive CD8+ T cells sorted from blood. These receptors all stem from a man in his late teens or twenties in good health. Each CDR3 is given with its conserved first and last residue. The order of the fields is J gene, V gene, CDR3 length, clone size, D gene, CDR3 DNA, CDR3 protein. A D gene is named only where the DNA matches it firmly. Size is omitted from some rows. Given values are once, few, many or a class for expanded clones.

j_call: TRBJ2-5; v_call: TRBV5-1; cdr3_length: 17; clone_size: -; d_call: -; cdr3_nt: TGCGCCAGCAGCTTGGAAACGGCTAGCGTTACGAAAGAGACCCAGTACTTC; cdr3_aa: CASSLETASVTKETQYF
j_call: TRBJ2-7; v_call: TRBV27; cdr3_length: 15; clone_size: -; d_call: TRBD1; cdr3_nt: TGTGCCAGCAGCATGTTGCAGGGGGTTGGGTACGAGCAGTACTTC; cdr3_aa: CASSMLQGVGYEQYF
j_call: TRBJ1-6; v_call: TRBV5-6; cdr3_length: 15; clone_size: -; d_call: -; cdr3_nt: TGTGCCAGCAGCTTGGACACGTCCTATAATTCACCCCTCCACTTT; cdr3_aa: CASSLDTSYNSPLHF
j_call: TRBJ2-1; v_call: TRBV18; cdr3_length: 14; clone_size: -; d_call: -; cdr3_nt: TGTGCCAGCTCACCACCGGGAGGGGGCTATGAGCAGTTCTTC; cdr3_aa: CASSPPGGGYEQFF
j_call: TRBJ1-3; v_call: TRBV7-9; cdr3_length: 14; clone_size: -; d_call: -; cdr3_nt: TGTGCCAGCAGCTTCGGCGACTCTGGAAACACCATATATTTT; cdr3_aa: CASSFGDSGNTIYF
j_call: TRBJ2-7; v_call: TRBV14; cdr3_length: 14; clone_size: once; d_call: -; cdr3_nt: TGTGCCAGCAGCCAAAAACTTGATGGTTACGAGCAGTACTTC; cdr3_aa: CASSQKLDGYEQYF
j_call: TRBJ1-5; v_call: TRBV27; cdr3_length: 15; clone_size: -; d_call: -; cdr3_nt: TGTGCCAGCCAGGATCAGGGCGCTAGCAATCAGCCCCAGCATTTT; cdr3_aa: CASQDQGASNQPQHF
j_call: TRBJ2-3; v_call: TRBV4-3; cdr3_length: 18; clone_size: -; d_call: TRBD2; cdr3_nt: TGCGCCAGCAGCCAAGATCTAGGAGTAGCGGGAGTTTCAGATACGCAGTATTTT; cdr3_aa: CASSQDLGVAGVSDTQYF
j_call: TRBJ1-1; v_call: TRBV5-4; cdr3_length: 15; clone_size: -; d_call: -; cdr3_nt: TGTGCCAGCAGCTTGTACCAGGGACAGAACACTGAAGCTTTCTTT; cdr3_aa: CASSLYQGQNTEAFF
j_call: TRBJ1-2; v_call: TRBV30; cdr3_length: 13; clone_size: -; d_call: -; cdr3_nt: TGTGCCTGGAGTGAACCCCCCATAGAAGGCTACACCTTC; cdr3_aa: CAWSEPPIEGYTF
j_call: TRBJ2-7; v_call: TRBV6-1; cdr3_length: 14; clone_size: -; d_call: TRBD2; cdr3_nt: TGTGCCAGCACGTGGACTAGCGGCGCCTACGAGCAGTACTTC; cdr3_aa: CASTWTSGAYEQYF
j_call: TRBJ1-2; v_call: TRBV28; cdr3_length: 14; clone_size: once; d_call: -; cdr3_nt: TGTGCCAGCAGTCCTGGGGGGGAGAGCTATGGCTACACCTTC; cdr3_aa: CASSPGGESYGYTF
j_call: TRBJ2-7; v_call: TRBV10-2; cdr3_length: 14; clone_size: -; d_call: -; cdr3_nt: TGCGCCAGCAGCCCCTCGTGGGCAGCCGAGGAGCAGTACTTC; cdr3_aa: CASSPSWAAEEQYF
j_call: TRBJ1-2; v_call: TRBV9; cdr3_length: 15; clone_size: -; d_call: -; cdr3_nt: TGTGCCAGCAGCGCCGGACCGACTGCTCACTATGGCTACACCTTC; cdr3_aa: CASSAGPTAHYGYTF
j_call: TRBJ2-5; v_call: TRBV5-1; cdr3_length: 16; clone_size: -; d_call: -; cdr3_nt: TGCGCCAGCAGAGGTCAGATCTCGGGCCTTCAAGAGACCCAGTACTTC; cdr3_aa: CASRGQISGLQETQYF
j_call: TRBJ2-6; v_call: TRBV27; cdr3_length: 18; clone_size: -; d_call: -; cdr3_nt: TGTGCCAGCAGTCTCTACACCACCCCGAGCTCTGGGGCCAACGTCCTGACTTTC; cdr3_aa: CASSLYTTPSSGANVLTF
j_call: TRBJ1-6; v_call: TRBV11-2; cdr3_length: 14; clone_size: -; d_call: -; cdr3_nt: TGTGCCAGCAGCCCCGGACCTGGGGAGACACCCCTCCACTTT; cdr3_aa: CASSPGPGETPLHF
j_call: TRBJ1-1; v_call: TRBV29-1; cdr3_length: 13; clone_size: -; d_call: -; cdr3_nt: TGCAGCGTTGGGGGAGACATGAACACTGAAGCTTTCTTT; cdr3_aa: CSVGGDMNTEAFF
j_call: TRBJ1-4; v_call: TRBV6-5; cdr3_length: 12; clone_size: -; d_call: -; cdr3_nt: TGTGCCAGCAGTTCAAGGGATGAAAAACTGTTTTTT; cdr3_aa: CASSSRDEKLFF
j_call: TRBJ2-1; v_call: TRBV28; cdr3_length: 15; clone_size: -; d_call: -; cdr3_nt: TGTGCCAGCAGTTTAAGGGGGGCTGGCTACAATGAGCAGTTCTTC; cdr3_aa: CASSLRGAGYNEQFF
j_call: TRBJ1-4; v_call: TRBV2; cdr3_length: 17; clone_size: -; d_call: -; cdr3_nt: TGTGCCAGCAGTGAGTCGCAGAGAGCGTCTTGGGGTGAAAAACTGTTTTTT; cdr3_aa: CASSESQRASWGEKLFF
j_call: TRBJ1-1; v_call: TRBV7-2; cdr3_length: 14; clone_size: once; d_call: -; cdr3_nt: TGTGCCAGCAGCCACCACAGTGGGAACACTGAAGCTTTCTTT; cdr3_aa: CASSHHSGNTEAFF
j_call: TRBJ2-5; v_call: TRBV7-9; cdr3_length: 13; clone_size: once; d_call: -; cdr3_nt: TGTGCCAGCAGCTTCGGGGGACAGGAGACCCAGTACTTC; cdr3_aa: CASSFGGQETQYF
j_call: TRBJ1-5; v_call: TRBV2; cdr3_length: 20; clone_size: -; d_call: -; cdr3_nt: TGTGCCAGCAGTGAAGCAGCCCCAGGGAGCGGGTCGATAAGCAATCAGCCCCAGCATTTT; cdr3_aa: CASSEAAPGSGSISNQPQHF
j_call: TRBJ2-1; v_call: TRBV7-3; cdr3_length: 13; clone_size: -; d_call: -; cdr3_nt: TGTGCCAGCAGCCCCCGGACTATCGATGAGCAGTTCTTC; cdr3_aa: CASSPRTIDEQFF
j_call: TRBJ2-1; v_call: TRBV27; cdr3_length: 16; clone_size: -; d_call: TRBD2; cdr3_nt: TGTGCCAGCAGTTTAGGTAGCGGGACCCGGACGAATGAGCAGTTCTTC; cdr3_aa: CASSLGSGTRTNEQFF
j_call: TRBJ1-1; v_call: TRBV12-5; cdr3_length: 16; clone_size: -; d_call: TRBD1; cdr3_nt: TGTGCTAGTGGTTTGGTACCGGGACAGGGGGCGACTGAAGCTTTCTTT; cdr3_aa: CASGLVPGQGATEAFF
j_call: TRBJ2-1; v_call: TRBV2; cdr3_length: 12; clone_size: once; d_call: -; cdr3_nt: TGTGCCAGCAGTGAAGAGTTCAATGAGCAGTTCTTC; cdr3_aa: CASSEEFNEQFF
j_call: TRBJ1-4; v_call: TRBV2; cdr3_length: 13; clone_size: -; d_call: -; cdr3_nt: TGTGCCAGCAGTGAGGGGGATCGGGAAAAACTGTTTTTT; cdr3_aa: CASSEGDREKLFF
j_call: TRBJ2-3; v_call: TRBV7-6; cdr3_length: 12; clone_size: -; d_call: -; cdr3_nt: TGTGCCAGCAGCTTCTTGGGAGATACGCAGTATTTT; cdr3_aa: CASSFLGDTQYF
j_call: TRBJ2-1; v_call: TRBV6-6; cdr3_length: 12; clone_size: -; d_call: -; cdr3_nt: TGTGCCAGCAGTTATGTAAACAATGAGCAGTTCTTC; cdr3_aa: CASSYVNNEQFF
j_call: TRBJ2-2; v_call: TRBV10-1; cdr3_length: 15; clone_size: -; d_call: -; cdr3_nt: TGCGCCAGCAGTGAAACAGGAGCGAACACCGGGGAGCTGTTTTTT; cdr3_aa: CASSETGANTGELFF